This T cell receptor (beta chain) is drawn from a study of shared clonotypes between healthy human individuals. Findings and limits, study-wide: Memory subsets generally showed lower estimated richness than naive subsets. About 4.5% of naive CD4 clonotypes were common to a handful of donors.

Concerning this clone itself: As yet, its antigen is unknown.

The germline V and J ends were trimmed by 5 bases and 4 bases, with 5 bases remaining between them. The CDR3 contains 12 residues. Germline V CDR1 and CDR2: MNHNS, SASEGT. TCRdb's table, derived via immunoSEQ multiplex PCR, lists solely in-frame clones and lacks some. The sample records roughly 1,100,000 clones, about 75% being singletons. This receptor was obtained from a man between 18 and 29 years old in good health. This chain joins TRBV6-1 and TRBJ2-2; D is unclear. The sample was memory CD4+ T cells sorted from blood. Subset meaning: CD45RA-negative fraction. In DNA, the CDR3 is TGTGCCAGCAGTAGACGCACCGGGGAGCTGTTTTTT. Its translation is CASSRRTGELFF.